The TCR beta chain under discussion was sequenced for a study of T cell repertoires in cytomegalovirus infection. Study context: Selected CMV epitopes included recently identified HLA-C-restricted ones as well as well-studied HLA-B-restricted ones.

The CDR3 spans 16 residues. V shed 5 bases and J 2 bases; nucleotides not matched to a gene: 11. Germline V gene sequence: CDR1 SGHAT, CDR2 FQDESV (reference sequence). TCRdb called the reads again in MiXCR, with one record for every CDR3 protein. The sample has approximately 990,000 distinct CDR3 sequences, roughly 30% seen once. Details on this clonotype: What it binds is unknown.

The sequencing here drew on cultured CD8+ T cells from PBMCs, taken from culture after CMV antigen stimulation. This chain connects TRBV11-1 to TRBJ2-5, with 7 bases matching TRBD1. The receptor was isolated from a human donor in good health (CMV status not recorded). Some clones in this sample may be carry-over from other donors' samples. CDR3 sequence reads: CASSQQTGWKQETQYF. CDR3 DNA sequence: TGTGCCAGCAGCCAACAGACAGGGTGGAAGCAAGAGACCCAGTACTTC.